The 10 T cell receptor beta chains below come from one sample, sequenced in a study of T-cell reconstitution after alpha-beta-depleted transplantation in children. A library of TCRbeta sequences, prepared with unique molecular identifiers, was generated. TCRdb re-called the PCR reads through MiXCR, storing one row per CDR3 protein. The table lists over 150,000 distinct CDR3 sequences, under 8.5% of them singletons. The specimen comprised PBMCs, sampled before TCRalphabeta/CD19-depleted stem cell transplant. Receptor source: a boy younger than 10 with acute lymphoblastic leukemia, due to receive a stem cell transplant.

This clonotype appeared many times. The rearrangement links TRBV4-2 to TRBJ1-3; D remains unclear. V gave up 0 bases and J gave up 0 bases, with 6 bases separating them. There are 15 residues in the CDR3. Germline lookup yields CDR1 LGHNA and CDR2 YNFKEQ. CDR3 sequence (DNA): TGTGCCAGCAGCCAAGATCGGAGCTCTGGAAACACCATATATTTT. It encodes CASSQDRSSGNTIYF.

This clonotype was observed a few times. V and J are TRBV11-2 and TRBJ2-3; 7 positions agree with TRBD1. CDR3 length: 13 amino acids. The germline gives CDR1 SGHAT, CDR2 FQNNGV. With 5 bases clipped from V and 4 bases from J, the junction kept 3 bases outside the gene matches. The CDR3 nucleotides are TGTGCCAGCAGCACGACAGGGCCAGATACGCAGTATTTT. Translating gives CASSTTGPDTQYF.

CDR3 coding DNA: TGCGCCAGCAGCTTGGCTCCGACAGATCAAATTGGTGAGCAGTTCTTC. This gives the protein CASSLAPTDQIGEQFF. The gene calls are TRBV5-1 and TRBJ2-1, with a tentative D call TRBD1 (5 bases). The V and J ends lost 0 bases and 9 bases respectively, with 19 bases between them. In germline, CDR1 is SGHRS, CDR2 YFSETQ. This CDR3 is built from 16 residues.

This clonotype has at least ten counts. The CDR3 loop is CASSQTGTGVSGANVLTF. In nucleotides, the CDR3 is TGTGCCAGCAGTCAGACCGGGACAGGGGTGTCTGGGGCCAACGTCCTGACTTTC. The rearrangement joins TRBV28 to TRBJ2-6, with TRBD1 matching 10 bases. The V segment lost 5 bases and the J segment 1 base; nucleotides outside the gene matches: 8. CDR1 MDHEN and CDR2 SYDVKM come from the germline V gene. The CDR3 extends over 18 amino acids.

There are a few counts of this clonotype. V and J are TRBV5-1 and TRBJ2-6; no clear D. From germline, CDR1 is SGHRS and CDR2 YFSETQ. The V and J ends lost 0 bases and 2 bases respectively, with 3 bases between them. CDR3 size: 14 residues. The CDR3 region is CASSLAAGANVLTF. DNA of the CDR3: TGCGCCAGCAGCTTGGCAGCTGGGGCCAACGTCCTGACTTTC.

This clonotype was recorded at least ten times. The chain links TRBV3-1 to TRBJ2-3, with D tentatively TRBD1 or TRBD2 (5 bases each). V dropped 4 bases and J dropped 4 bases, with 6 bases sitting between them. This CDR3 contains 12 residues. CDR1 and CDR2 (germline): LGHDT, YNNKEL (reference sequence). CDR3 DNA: TGTGCCAGCAGCCGGGACGCAGATACGCAGTATTTT. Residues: CASSRDADTQYF.

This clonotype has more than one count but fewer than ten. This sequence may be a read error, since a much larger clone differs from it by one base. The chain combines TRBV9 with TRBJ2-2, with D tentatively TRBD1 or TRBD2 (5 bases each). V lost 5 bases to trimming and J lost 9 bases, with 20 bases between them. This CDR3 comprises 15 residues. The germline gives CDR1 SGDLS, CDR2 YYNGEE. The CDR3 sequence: CASRPFTGAGRELFF. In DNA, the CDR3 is TGTGCCAGCAGACCATTCACAGGCGCCGGGAGGGAGCTGTTTTTT.

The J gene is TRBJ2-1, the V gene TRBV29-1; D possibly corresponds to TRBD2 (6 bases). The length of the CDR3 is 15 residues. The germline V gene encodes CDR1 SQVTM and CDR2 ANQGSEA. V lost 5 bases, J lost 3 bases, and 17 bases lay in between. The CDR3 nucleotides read TGCAGCGTTCTCCAATCTGCGGGACTCTACAATGAGCAGTTCTTC. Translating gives CSVLQSAGLYNEQFF.

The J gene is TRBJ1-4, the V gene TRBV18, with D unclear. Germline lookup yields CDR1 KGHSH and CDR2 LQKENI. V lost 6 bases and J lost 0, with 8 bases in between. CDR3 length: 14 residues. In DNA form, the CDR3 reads TGTGCCAGCTCGCCGGCCGCAACTAATGAAAAACTGTTTTTT. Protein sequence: CASSPAATNEKLFF.

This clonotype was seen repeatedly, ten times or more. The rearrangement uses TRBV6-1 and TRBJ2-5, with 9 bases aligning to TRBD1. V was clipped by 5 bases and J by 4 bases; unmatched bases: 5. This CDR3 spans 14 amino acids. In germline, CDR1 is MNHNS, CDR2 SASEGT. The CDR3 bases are TGTGCCAGCAGTCGGGACAGGGTCTTAGAGACCCAGTACTTC. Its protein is CASSRDRVLETQYF.